This T cell receptor (beta chain) was profiled in a study of T-cell memory formation after mild COVID-19. Study background: TCR clusters showed largely donor specificity. Study-wide results and caveats: CD4+ contracting clones were found mainly in CM and EM, and CD8+ ones in EMRA. Among clones contracting day 15 to 85, CD4/CD8 was balanced, whereas later expanders leaned CD4+.

This CDR3 has 11 residues. The germline CDR1 and CDR2 sequences are SGHAT and FQNNGV. Trimming stripped 4 bases from V and 2 bases from J, with 1 base between. This clonotype was seen repeatedly, ten times or more. Its antigen is undetermined. The 5'RACE method, run with constant-segment primers, produced TCR alpha and TCR beta cDNA libraries (carrying sample barcodes and UMIs). Each CDR3 protein gets one entry after TCRdb re-called the 5' RACE reads with MiXCR. The sample carries fewer than 300,000 distinct CDR3 sequences, over 15% recorded once. V is TRBV11-2 and J is TRBJ2-3, with D uncertain. This TCR was recovered from a man aged 18 to 30 who had mild COVID-19 (a few samples of this study predate the infection). Cell type and time point are not known. Sequenced sample: PBMCs or a T cell subset sorted from them (not recorded which). DNA of the CDR3: TGTGCCAGCAGCTCCACAGATACGCAGTATTTT. Encoded protein: CASSSTDTQYF.